The table lists the clone carrying this T cell receptor (beta chain) with a few counts. Its antigen is currently unknown. One junction end does not reproduce the germline sequence, and a read error may be involved. This entry is derived from a study of blood T cells in healthy people across ages. General study results and limits: Underestimates were what the diversity estimates from one million T cells were considered to be.

For the second PCR, which ran for roughly 6 to 12 cycles, a sample-barcoded 5' primer and a J-beta primer mix were used. TCRdb redid the calling of the 5' RACE reads with MiXCR, one entry per CDR3 protein. Here the sample spans roughly 640,000 distinct CDR3 sequences, about 30% being singletons. Donors ranged from roughly 6 to 90 years old and were healthy Caucasians in Russia. Each sample yielded at least 5 micrograms of PBMC total RNA. The CDR3 extends over 17 amino acids. The chain joins TRBV12-3 or TRBV12-4 to TRBJ2-3; D call uncertain. The sequence derives from a woman aged 80 or over in good health. Input material: blood. The CDR3 is CASSPVSGPQITDTEYF. In nucleotides, the CDR3 is TGTGCCAGCAGTCCCGTATCTGGACCACAAATCACAGATACGGAGTATTTT.